These 22 T cell receptor beta chains came from one sample sequenced in a study of blood T cell repertoires in COVID-19. TCRdb's table, derived via immunoSEQ multiplex PCR, lists solely in-frame clones and lacks some. The table records some 110,000 clones, around four fifths of them present only once. Input material: peripheral blood. All receptors come from a man in his sixties with active or convalescent COVID-19.

The genes are TRBV11-1 and TRBJ1-2; tentatively, D is TRBD1 (6 bases). Trimming stripped 1 base from V and 8 bases from J, with 14 bases between. CDR1 and CDR2 from the germline V gene are SGHAT and FQDESV (reference sequence). This CDR3 comprises 14 residues. The CDR3 region has the DNA TGTGCCAGCAGCTTAGAATATTCAGGGGAAGGCTACACCTTC. Encoded protein: CASSLEYSGEGYTF.

V gene TRBV5-1 combines with J gene TRBJ2-7, with D possibly being TRBD1 (5 bases). There are 14 residues in the CDR3. V was clipped by 2 bases and J by 0 bases, with 9 bases between them. Germline values: CDR1 SGHRS, CDR2 YFSETQ. CDR3 amino acids: CASSFYRSSYEQYF. CDR3 coding DNA: TGCGCCAGCAGCTTCTACAGGAGCTCCTACGAGCAGTACTTC.

The J gene is TRBJ2-7, the V gene TRBV4-3; D perhaps matches TRBD1 (5 bases). Between the trimmed V and J ends, which lost 0 bases and 2 bases, there was a span of 11 bases. The CDR3 runs 15 residues. Germline-derived CDR1 and CDR2 are LGHNA and YSLEER. CDR3 nucleotides: TGCGCCAGCAGCCAAGATCAGGGAAGCCCCTACGAGCAGTACTTC. The encoded protein is CASSQDQGSPYEQYF.

This chain uses TRBV3-1 (or the pseudogene TRBV3-2) with TRBJ2-7, with 9 positions matching TRBD1. Germline CDR1 is LGHDT and CDR2 is YNNKEL (reference sequence). The CDR3 is 19 amino acids. After removal of 1 base from V and 5 bases from J, the junction contained 18 bases not matched to a gene. The CDR3 is CASSQVVEPGTGTFNEQYF. The DNA of the CDR3 is TGTGCCAGCAGCCAAGTCGTAGAACCCGGGACAGGGACTTTCAACGAGCAGTACTTC.

This rearrangement joins TRBV7-2 to TRBJ1-3; 7 nucleotides agree with TRBD1. After removal of 5 bases from V and 4 bases from J, the junction contained 11 bases not matched to a gene. Germline V lookup: CDR1 SGHTA, CDR2 FQGNSA. The CDR3 contains 16 residues. The chain's CDR3 is CASSPQGSPAGNTIYF. CDR3 nucleotide sequence: TGTGCCAGCAGCCCACAGGGGTCTCCGGCGGGAAACACCATATATTTT. Full variable domain (missing parts from reference TRBV7-2 and TRBJ1-3): GAGVSQSPSNKVTEKGKDVELRCDPISGHTALYWYRQSLGQGLEFLIYFQGNSAPDKSGLPSDRFSAERTGGSVSTLTIQRTQQEDSAVYLCASSPQGSPAGNTIYFGEGSWLTVV.

J is TRBJ2-5 and V is TRBV14; 7 bases map to TRBD1. J was trimmed by 2 bases and V by 1 base; bases with no gene match: 4. This CDR3 is built from 15 residues. CDR1 and CDR2 from the germline V gene are SGHDN and FVKESK. The CDR3 sequence: CASSQVLQGQETQYF. CDR3 DNA sequence: TGTGCCAGCAGCCAAGTGTTACAGGGGCAAGAGACCCAGTACTTC.

This chain joins TRBV10-3 and TRBJ2-3, with D unclear. This CDR3 is 13 amino acids long. Trimming shortened V by 5 bases and J by 0 bases, and 6 bases separated the two germline ends. CDR1 is ENHRY and CDR2 is SYGVKD in the germline V gene. CDR3 protein: CAISSPSTDTQYF. The DNA of the CDR3 is TGTGCCATCAGTTCTCCTAGCACAGATACGCAGTATTTT.

This rearrangement joins TRBV6-5 to TRBJ1-3, with D maybe TRBD1 (6 bases). Germline V gene sequence: CDR1 MNHEY, CDR2 SVGAGI. This CDR3 is 15 amino acids long. The V end lost 7 bases, the J end lost 0 bases, and 13 bases lay between the germline ends. The CDR3, as DNA: TGTGCCAGCACCTCCGACAGGAACTCTGGAAACACCATATATTTT. Its protein product is CASTSDRNSGNTIYF.

CDR3 sequence reads: CASSFDGTNTGELFF. The CDR3 nucleotides read TGCGCCAGCAGCTTCGACGGGACTAACACCGGGGAGCTGTTTTTT. The rearrangement joins TRBV5-1 to TRBJ2-2; perhaps TRBD2 as D (6 bases). Trimming removed 2 bases at V and 2 bases at J, with 10 bases between. Germline V gene lookup returns CDR1 SGHRS and CDR2 YFSETQ. The CDR3 length is 15 residues. Together with reference TRBV5-1 and TRBJ2-2, the CDR3 gives the full variable domain: KAGVTQTPRYLIKTRGQQVTLSCSPISGHRSVSWYQQTPGQGLQFLFEYFSETQRNKGNFPGRFSGRQFSNSRSEMNVSTLELGDSALYLCASSFDGTNTGELFFGEGSRLTVL.

This clone has a handful of counts. V is TRBV27 and J is TRBJ1-4, with D possibly matching TRBD1 (6 bases). The CDR3 is 18 amino acids. Trimming took 4 bases from V and 1 from J, leaving 19 bases between them. The germline V gene has CDR1 MNHEY and CDR2 SMNVEV (reference sequence). Here the CDR3 DNA reads TGTGCCAGCAGTTCACACCCCAGGGGTGCGGGAACTAATGAAAAACTGTTTTTT. Amino acid sequence: CASSSHPRGAGTNEKLFF. Filled out from reference TRBV27 and TRBJ1-4, the complete variable domain reads EAQVTQNPRYLITVTGKKLTVTCSQNMNHEYMSWYRQDPGLGLRQIYYSMNVEVTDKGDVPEGYKVSRKEKRNFPLILESPSPNQTSLYFCASSSHPRGAGTNEKLFFGSGTQLSVL.

V gene TRBV10-3 combines with J gene TRBJ2-1; D is unresolved. This CDR3 is built from 11 residues. V shed 4 bases and J shed 5 bases, with 3 bases lying between them. Germline V lookup: CDR1 ENHRY, CDR2 SYGVKD. In nucleotides, the CDR3 is TGTGCCATCAGTGGTAACAATGAGCAGTTCTTC. Amino acid sequence: CAISGNNEQFF.

V and J are TRBV7-2 and TRBJ2-3; TRBD1 agrees at 7 bases. Trimming removed 1 base from V and 3 bases from J; junction bases left unmatched: 7. The CDR3 is 16 amino acids. CDR1 is SGHTA and CDR2 is FQGNSA in the germline V gene. CDR3 residues: CASSLVGDRVTDTQYF. In nucleotides, the CDR3 is TGTGCCAGCAGCTTAGTCGGCGACAGGGTTACAGATACGCAGTATTTT.

The chain combines TRBV5-4 with TRBJ2-7; the D gene is possibly TRBD2 (5 bases). The CDR3 length is 16 residues. Germline CDR1 SGHNT, CDR2 YYREEE (reference sequence). The germline V and J ends were trimmed by 0 bases and 0 bases, with 13 bases remaining between them. DNA for the CDR3: TGTGCCAGCAGCTTGGACCCGGGGATTCTCTCCTACGAGCAGTACTTC. Protein product: CASSLDPGILSYEQYF.

A single count supports this clone. The gene calls are TRBV7-2 and TRBJ2-2; possibly TRBD1 for D (6 bases). Germline values: CDR1 SGHTA, CDR2 FQGNSA. This CDR3 has 14 amino acids. V gave up 4 bases and J gave up 4 bases, with 10 bases separating them. CDR3 protein: CASSSDRTTGELFF. CDR3 DNA: TGTGCCAGCAGCTCTGACAGGACCACCGGGGAGCTGTTTTTT.

Many counts were recorded for this clone. The V call is TRBV28, the J call TRBJ1-1; tentative D call: TRBD1 (6 bases). The V gene lost 5 bases and the J gene lost 3 bases, with 13 bases spanning the gap. Germline V gene lookup returns CDR1 MDHEN and CDR2 SYDVKM. The CDR3 consists of 14 residues. In nucleotides, the CDR3 is TGTGCCAGCAGTCCCCTGGGGGCCTACACTGAAGCTTTCTTT. Protein sequence: CASSPLGAYTEAFF.

The V gene is TRBV5-1, the J gene TRBJ1-2; D possibly corresponds to TRBD1 (6 bases). The CDR3 is 15 amino acids. Trimming shortened V by 4 bases and J by 5 bases, and 18 bases separated the two germline ends. Germline CDR1 reads SGHRS; CDR2 reads YFSETQ. The CDR3 reads CASSPRGQIQYGYTF. As DNA, the CDR3 is TGCGCCAGCAGCCCCCGCGGACAGATTCAGTATGGCTACACCTTC.

V gene TRBV7-3 combines with J gene TRBJ2-3; 8 bases match TRBD2. There are 18 residues in the CDR3. V trimming: 2 bases; J trimming: 0 bases; junction bases outside the gene matches: 10. Germline V gene lookup returns CDR1 SGHTA and CDR2 FQGTGA. CDR3 coding DNA: TGTGCCAGCAGCTTAGGGTTCGGAGCTAGCGGGAGCACAGATACGCAGTATTTT. This sequence encodes CASSLGFGASGSTDTQYF.

V is TRBV20-1 and J is TRBJ2-7; perhaps TRBD1 as D (5 bases). The germline gives CDR1 DFQATT, CDR2 SNEGSKA (reference sequence). The CDR3 length is 10 residues. V lost 3 bases and J 7 bases, leaving 7 bases between the germline ends. The CDR3 sequence is CSASRGEQYF. The DNA for the CDR3 is TGCAGTGCTAGTAGGGGTGAGCAGTACTTC.

This chain joins TRBV3-1 (or the pseudogene TRBV3-2) and TRBJ1-2; no firm D call. The CDR3 runs 11 residues. With 1 base removed from V and 8 bases from J, the gap between germline ends came to 5 bases. The germline V gene has CDR1 LGHDT and CDR2 YNNKEL (reference sequence). The CDR3: CASSQGGGYTF. DNA for the CDR3: TGTGCCAGCAGCCAAGGTGGCGGCTACACCTTC.

This clone was picked up one time. The rearrangement uses TRBV7-3 and TRBJ1-1; D unresolved. The CDR3 sequence is 16 residues long. Germline V gene sequence: CDR1 SGHTA, CDR2 FQGTGA. V lost 2 bases and J 2 bases, leaving 15 bases between the germline ends. CDR3 sequence: CASSLRAGSLNTEAFF. CDR3 sequence (DNA): TGTGCCAGCAGCTTACGGGCCGGGAGCCTTAACACTGAAGCTTTCTTT.

V gene TRBV15 combines with J gene TRBJ2-5, with TRBD2 matching over 13 bases. In germline, CDR1 is LNHNV, CDR2 YYDKDF (reference sequence). V lost 5 bases to trimming and J lost 1 base; unmatched junction nucleotides: 7. The CDR3 is 17 amino acids. The CDR3 region is CATSRGGTSGTQETQYF. CDR3 coding DNA: TGTGCCACCAGCCGAGGTGGGACTAGCGGGACCCAAGAGACCCAGTACTTC.

The chain combines TRBV12-3 or TRBV12-4 with TRBJ2-7; D possibly corresponds to TRBD1 (5 bases). V lost 2 bases to trimming and J lost 3 bases, with 8 bases between them. The CDR3 loop spans 13 amino acids. CDR3 protein: CASSLLGVYEQYF. CDR3 bases: TGTGCCAGCAGTTTATTAGGGGTCTACGAGCAGTACTTC.